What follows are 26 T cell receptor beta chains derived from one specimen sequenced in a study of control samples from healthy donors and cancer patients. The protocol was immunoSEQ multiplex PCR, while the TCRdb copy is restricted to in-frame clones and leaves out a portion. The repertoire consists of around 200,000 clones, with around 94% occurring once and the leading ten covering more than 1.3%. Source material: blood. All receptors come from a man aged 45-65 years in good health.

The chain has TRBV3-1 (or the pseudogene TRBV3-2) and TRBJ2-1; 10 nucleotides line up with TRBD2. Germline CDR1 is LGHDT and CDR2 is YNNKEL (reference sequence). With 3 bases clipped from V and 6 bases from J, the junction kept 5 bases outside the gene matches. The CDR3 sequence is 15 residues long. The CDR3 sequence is CASSHLKRGGNEQFF. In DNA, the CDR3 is TGTGCCAGCAGCCACCTTAAGCGGGGGGGCAATGAGCAGTTCTTC.

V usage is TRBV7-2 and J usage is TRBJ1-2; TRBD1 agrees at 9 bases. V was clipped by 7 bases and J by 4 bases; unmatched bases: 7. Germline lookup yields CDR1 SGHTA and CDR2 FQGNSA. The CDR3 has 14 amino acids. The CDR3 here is CASTTDRGTYGYTF. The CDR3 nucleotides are TGTGCCAGCACAACCGACAGGGGGACCTATGGCTACACCTTC.

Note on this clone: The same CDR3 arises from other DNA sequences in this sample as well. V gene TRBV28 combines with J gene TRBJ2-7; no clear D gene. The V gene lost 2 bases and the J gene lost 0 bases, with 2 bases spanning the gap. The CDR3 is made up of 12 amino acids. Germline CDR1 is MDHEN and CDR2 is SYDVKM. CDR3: CASSLSSYEQYV. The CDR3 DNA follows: TGTGCCAGCAGTTTAAGCTCCTACGAGCAGTACGTC.

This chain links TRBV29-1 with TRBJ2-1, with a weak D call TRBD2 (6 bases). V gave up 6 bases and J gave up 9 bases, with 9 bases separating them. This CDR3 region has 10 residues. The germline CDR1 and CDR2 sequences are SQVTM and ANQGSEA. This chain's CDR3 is CSVGTAEQFF. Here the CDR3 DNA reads TGCAGCGTCGGGACTGCTGAGCAGTTCTTC.

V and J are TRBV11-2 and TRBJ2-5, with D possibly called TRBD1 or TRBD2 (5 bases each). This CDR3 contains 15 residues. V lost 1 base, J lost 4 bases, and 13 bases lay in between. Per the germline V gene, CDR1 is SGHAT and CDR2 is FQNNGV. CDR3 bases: TGTGCCAGCAGCTTAGCTCGGGTGAGGGGAGAGACCCAGTACTTC. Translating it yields CASSLARVRGETQYF.

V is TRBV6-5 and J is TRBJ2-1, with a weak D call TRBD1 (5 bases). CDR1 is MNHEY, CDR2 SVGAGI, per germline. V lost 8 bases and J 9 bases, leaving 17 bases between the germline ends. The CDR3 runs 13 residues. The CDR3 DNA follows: TGTGCCAGCTCGCGTCAGGGTGCGAGTGAGCAGTTCTTC. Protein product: CASSRQGASEQFF.

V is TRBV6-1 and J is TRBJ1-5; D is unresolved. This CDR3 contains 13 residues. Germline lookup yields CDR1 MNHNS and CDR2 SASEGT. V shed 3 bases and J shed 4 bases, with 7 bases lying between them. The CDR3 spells CASSDIGNQPQHF. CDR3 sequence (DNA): TGTGCCAGCAGTGACATTGGGAATCAGCCCCAGCATTTT.

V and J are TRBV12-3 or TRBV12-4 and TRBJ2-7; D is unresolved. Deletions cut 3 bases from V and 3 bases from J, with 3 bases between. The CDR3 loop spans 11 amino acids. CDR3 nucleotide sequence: TGTGCCAGCAGTTTCCACTACGAGCAGTACTTC. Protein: CASSFHYEQYF.

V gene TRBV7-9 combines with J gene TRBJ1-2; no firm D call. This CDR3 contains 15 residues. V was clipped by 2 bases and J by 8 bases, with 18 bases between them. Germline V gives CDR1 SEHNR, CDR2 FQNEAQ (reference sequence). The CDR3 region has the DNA TGTGCCAGCAGCTTAAAGGGCGGCGCGGTGGGGGGCTACACCTTC. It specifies CASSLKGGAVGGYTF.

The chain's CDR3 is CASSTLDGTDTQYF. CDR3 DNA: TGTGCCAGCAGTACGCTCGACGGCACAGATACGCAGTATTTT. This sequence joins TRBV28 and TRBJ2-3; D is unclear. The CDR3 extends over 14 amino acids. Trimming removed 5 bases at V and 1 base at J, with 10 bases between. Germline V gene sequence: CDR1 MDHEN, CDR2 SYDVKM.

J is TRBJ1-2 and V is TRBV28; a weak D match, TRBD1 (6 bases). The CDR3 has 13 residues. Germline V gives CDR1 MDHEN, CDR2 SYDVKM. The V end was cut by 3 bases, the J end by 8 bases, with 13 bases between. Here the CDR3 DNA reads TGTGCCAGCAGTTTGGACAGAGAGGACGGCTACACCTTC. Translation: CASSLDREDGYTF.

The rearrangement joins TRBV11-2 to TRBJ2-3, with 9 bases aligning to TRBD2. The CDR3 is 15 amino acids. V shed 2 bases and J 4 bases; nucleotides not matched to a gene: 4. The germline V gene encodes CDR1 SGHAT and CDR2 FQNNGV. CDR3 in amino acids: CASSLYQRGADTQYF. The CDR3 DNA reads TGTGCCAGCAGCTTATACCAGCGGGGGGCAGATACGCAGTATTTT.

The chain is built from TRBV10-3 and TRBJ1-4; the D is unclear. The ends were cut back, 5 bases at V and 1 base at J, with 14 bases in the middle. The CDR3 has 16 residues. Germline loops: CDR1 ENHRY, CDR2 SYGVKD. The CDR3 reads CAISSDRRGTNEKLFF. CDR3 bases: TGTGCCATCAGTTCGGACCGTCGAGGAACTAATGAAAAACTGTTTTTT.

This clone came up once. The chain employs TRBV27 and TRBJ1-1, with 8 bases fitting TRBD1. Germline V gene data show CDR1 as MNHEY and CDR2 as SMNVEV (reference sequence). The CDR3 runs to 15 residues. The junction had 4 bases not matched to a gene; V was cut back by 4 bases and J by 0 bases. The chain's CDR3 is CASSYDRGMNTEAFF. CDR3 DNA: TGTGCCAGCAGTTACGACAGGGGAATGAACACTGAAGCTTTCTTT.

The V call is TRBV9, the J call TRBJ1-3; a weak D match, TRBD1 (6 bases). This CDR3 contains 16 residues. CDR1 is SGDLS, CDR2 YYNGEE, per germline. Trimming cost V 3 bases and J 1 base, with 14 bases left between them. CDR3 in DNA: TGTGCCAGCAGCGGTCCTCTAGGGGGATCTGGAAACACCATATATTTT. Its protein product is CASSGPLGGSGNTIYF.

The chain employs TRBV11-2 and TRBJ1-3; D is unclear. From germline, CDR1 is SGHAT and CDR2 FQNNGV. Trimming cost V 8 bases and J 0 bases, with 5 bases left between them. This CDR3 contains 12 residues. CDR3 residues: CASGRSGNTIYF. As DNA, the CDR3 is TGTGCCAGCGGCCGCTCTGGAAACACCATATATTTT.

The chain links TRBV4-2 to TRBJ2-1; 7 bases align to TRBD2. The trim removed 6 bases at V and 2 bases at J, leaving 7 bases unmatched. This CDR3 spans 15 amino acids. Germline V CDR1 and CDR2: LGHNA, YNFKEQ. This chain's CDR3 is CASSHAGDPYNEQFF. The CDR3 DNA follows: TGTGCCAGCAGTCACGCGGGGGACCCCTACAATGAGCAGTTCTTC.

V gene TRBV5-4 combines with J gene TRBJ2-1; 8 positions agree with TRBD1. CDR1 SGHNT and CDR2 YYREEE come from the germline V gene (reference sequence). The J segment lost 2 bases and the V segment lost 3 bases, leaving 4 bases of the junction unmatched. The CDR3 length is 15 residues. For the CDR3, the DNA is TGTGCCAGCAGCTACGACAGGGGAACCTACAATGAGCAGTTCTTC. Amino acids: CASSYDRGTYNEQFF.

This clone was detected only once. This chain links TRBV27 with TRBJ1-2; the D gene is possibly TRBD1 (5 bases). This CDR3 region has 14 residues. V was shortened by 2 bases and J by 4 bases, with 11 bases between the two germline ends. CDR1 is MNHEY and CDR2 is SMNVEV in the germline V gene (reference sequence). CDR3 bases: TGTGCCAGCAGTTTAGCGGAGGGGATCTATGGCTACACCTTC. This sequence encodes CASSLAEGIYGYTF.

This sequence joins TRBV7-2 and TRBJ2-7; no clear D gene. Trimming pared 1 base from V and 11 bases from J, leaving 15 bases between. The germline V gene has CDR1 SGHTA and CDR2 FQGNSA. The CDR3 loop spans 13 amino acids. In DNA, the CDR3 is TGTGCCAGCAGCTTAGTTGAGAGTTCAGAGAAGTACTTC. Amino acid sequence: CASSLVESSEKYF.

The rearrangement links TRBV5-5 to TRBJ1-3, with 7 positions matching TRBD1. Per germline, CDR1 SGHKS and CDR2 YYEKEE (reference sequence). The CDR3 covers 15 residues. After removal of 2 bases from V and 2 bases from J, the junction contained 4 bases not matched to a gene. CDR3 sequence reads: CASSLEGAAGNTIYF. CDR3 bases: TGTGCCAGCAGCTTAGAGGGGGCTGCTGGAAACACCATATATTTT.

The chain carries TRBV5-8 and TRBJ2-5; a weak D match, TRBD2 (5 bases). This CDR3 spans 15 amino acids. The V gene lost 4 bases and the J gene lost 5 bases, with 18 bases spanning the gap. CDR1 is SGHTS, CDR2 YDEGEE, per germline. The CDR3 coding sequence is TGTGCCAGCAGCCTCGGCACTAGGGAGAGGGAGACCCAGTACTTC. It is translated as CASSLGTRERETQYF.

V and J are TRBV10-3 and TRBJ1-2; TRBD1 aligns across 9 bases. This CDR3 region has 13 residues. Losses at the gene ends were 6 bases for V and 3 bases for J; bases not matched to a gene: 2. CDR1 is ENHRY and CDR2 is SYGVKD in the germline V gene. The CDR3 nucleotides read TGTGCCATCAGAGGGGACAGGGACTATGGCTACACCTTC. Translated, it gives CAIRGDRDYGYTF.

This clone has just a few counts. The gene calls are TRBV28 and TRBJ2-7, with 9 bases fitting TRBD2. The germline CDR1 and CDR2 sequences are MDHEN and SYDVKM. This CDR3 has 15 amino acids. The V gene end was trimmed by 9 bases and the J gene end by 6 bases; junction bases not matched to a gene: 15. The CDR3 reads CARKASGAHSSEQYF. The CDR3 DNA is TGTGCCAGGAAGGCTAGCGGGGCCCACTCATCCGAGCAGTACTTC.

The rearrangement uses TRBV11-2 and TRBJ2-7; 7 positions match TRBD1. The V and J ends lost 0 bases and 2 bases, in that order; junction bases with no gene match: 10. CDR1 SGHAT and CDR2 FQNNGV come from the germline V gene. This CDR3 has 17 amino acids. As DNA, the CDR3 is TGTGCCAGCAGCTTAGACAGGGGGAGTTCTTTACCCTACGAGCAGTACTTC. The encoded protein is CASSLDRGSSLPYEQYF.

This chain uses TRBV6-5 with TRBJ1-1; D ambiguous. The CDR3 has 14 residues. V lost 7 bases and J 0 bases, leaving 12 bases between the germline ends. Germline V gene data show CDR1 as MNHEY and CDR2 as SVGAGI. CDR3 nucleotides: TGTGCCAGCAAAGAAAGAGTTCTGAACACTGAAGCTTTCTTT. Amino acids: CASKERVLNTEAFF.